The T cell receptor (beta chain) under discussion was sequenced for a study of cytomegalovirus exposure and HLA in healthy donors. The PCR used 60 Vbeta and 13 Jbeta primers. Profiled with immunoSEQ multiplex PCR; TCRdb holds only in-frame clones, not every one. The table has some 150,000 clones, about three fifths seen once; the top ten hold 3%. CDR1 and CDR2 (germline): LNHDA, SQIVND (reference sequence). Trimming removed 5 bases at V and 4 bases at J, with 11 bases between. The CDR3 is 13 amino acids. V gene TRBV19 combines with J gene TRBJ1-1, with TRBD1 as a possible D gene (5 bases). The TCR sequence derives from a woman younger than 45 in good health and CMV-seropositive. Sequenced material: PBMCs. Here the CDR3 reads CASSLRGSTEAFF. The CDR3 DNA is TGTGCCAGTAGTTTGCGGGGCAGCACTGAAGCTTTCTTT. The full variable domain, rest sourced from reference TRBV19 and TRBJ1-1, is DGGITQSPKYLFRKEGQNVTLSCEQNLNHDAMYWYRQDPGQGLRLIYYSQIVNDFQKGDIAEGYSVSREKKESFPLTVTSAQKNPTAFYLCASSLRGSTEAFFGQGTRLTVV.